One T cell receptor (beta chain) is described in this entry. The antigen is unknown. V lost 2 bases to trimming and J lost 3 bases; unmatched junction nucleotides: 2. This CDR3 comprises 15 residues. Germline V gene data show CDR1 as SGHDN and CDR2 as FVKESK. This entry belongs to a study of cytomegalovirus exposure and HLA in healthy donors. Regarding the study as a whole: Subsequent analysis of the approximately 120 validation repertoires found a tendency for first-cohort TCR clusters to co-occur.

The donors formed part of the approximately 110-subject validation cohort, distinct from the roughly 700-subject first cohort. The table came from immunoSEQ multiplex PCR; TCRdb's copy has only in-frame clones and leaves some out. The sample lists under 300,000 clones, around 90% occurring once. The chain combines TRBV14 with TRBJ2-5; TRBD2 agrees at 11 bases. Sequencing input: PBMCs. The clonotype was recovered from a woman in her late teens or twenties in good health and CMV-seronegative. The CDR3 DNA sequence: TGTGCCAGCAGCCAACAGACTAGCGGGGAAGAGACCCAGTACTTC. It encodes CASSQQTSGEETQYF. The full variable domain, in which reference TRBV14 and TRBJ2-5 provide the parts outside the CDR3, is EAGVTQFPSHSVIEKGQTVTLRCDPISGHDNLYWYRRVMGKEIKFLLHFVKESKQDESGMPNNRFLAERTGGTYSTLKVQPAELEDSGVYFCASSQQTSGEETQYFGPGTRLLVL.